These 25 T cell receptor beta chains came from one sample sequenced in a study of blood T cell repertoires in COVID-19. TCRdb keeps only in-frame clones here, not all; method: immunoSEQ multiplex PCR. The table lists about 200,000 clones, 80% to 90% of them singletons. The sample was peripheral blood. The receptors originated from a woman aged 40 to 50 with active or convalescent COVID-19.

V usage is TRBV7-2 and J usage is TRBJ2-7; TRBD1 agrees at 8 bases. V was pared by 5 bases and J by 4 bases, with 10 bases of the junction left unmatched. Germline CDR1 reads SGHTA; CDR2 reads FQGNSA. The CDR3 has 15 residues. CDR3 region: CASSKTAGQGYEQYF. The CDR3 DNA is TGTGCCAGCAGCAAAACGGCCGGACAGGGTTACGAGCAGTACTTC.

As to this clone: The junction departs from germline at one end; a sequencing error may be responsible. V is TRBV7-7 and J is TRBJ2-2, with 7 bases identical to TRBD1. The CDR3 contains 15 residues. Germline V gene data show CDR1 as SSHAT and CDR2 as FNYEAQ (reference sequence). CDR3 DNA: TGTGCTAGCAGCCCGGGACAGCCGGGTGGCGGGGAGCTGTTTTTT. This gives the protein CASSPGQPGGGELFF.

V gene TRBV7-2 combines with J gene TRBJ2-5, with 11 positions matching TRBD2. J gave up 7 bases and V 1 base, and 14 bases lay outside the gene matches. This CDR3 contains 18 residues. Per germline, CDR1 SGHTA and CDR2 FQGNSA. CDR3 DNA: TGTGCCAGCAGCTTAGTCCCTAGCGGGGGGCTTGGCCAGATGACCCAGTACTTC. The encoded protein is CASSLVPSGGLGQMTQYF.

This chain links TRBV18 with TRBJ2-1, with D possibly TRBD1 on 6 matching bases. The V gene's germline CDR1 is KGHSH and CDR2 LQKENI. The V gene lost 0 bases and the J gene lost 3 bases, with 12 bases spanning the gap. The CDR3 totals 16 residues. DNA of the CDR3: TGTGCCAGCTCACCACCGCCCAGGGGCGGCTACAATGAGCAGTTCTTC. Its translation: CASSPPPRGGYNEQFF.

The chain links TRBV5-1 to TRBJ1-1; the D gene is possibly TRBD1 (6 bases). Germline V gene sequence: CDR1 SGHRS, CDR2 YFSETQ. V was shortened by 3 bases and J by 8 bases, with 20 bases between the two germline ends. The CDR3 is 15 amino acids. The CDR3 is CASSSTGSANTEAFF. For the CDR3, the DNA is TGCGCCAGCAGCTCAACAGGGTCGGCTAATACGGAAGCTTTCTTT.

V and J are TRBV30 and TRBJ2-7; the D gene is possibly TRBD2 (5 bases). This CDR3 is built from 12 residues. Germline CDR1 and CDR2: GTSNPN and SVGIG (reference sequence). Trimming cost V 5 bases and J 3 bases, with 11 bases left between them. CDR3 nucleotide sequence: TGTGCCTGGGACACTAGGAACTACGAGCAGTACTTC. This translates into CAWDTRNYEQYF.

The V gene is TRBV29-1, the J gene TRBJ1-2, with 7 bases matching TRBD1. The V gene end was trimmed by 5 bases and the J gene end by 5 bases; junction bases not matched to a gene: 14. The V gene's germline CDR1 is SQVTM and CDR2 ANQGSEA. CDR3 length: 15 amino acids. CDR3 nucleotide sequence: TGCAGCGTTCGCAGGACAGGCCTCCTCTCATATGGCTACACCTTC. Protein product: CSVRRTGLLSYGYTF.

The chain has TRBV11-3 and TRBJ2-7, with D possibly being TRBD2 (6 bases). Germline loops: CDR1 SGHNT, CDR2 YENEEA. The V gene lost 5 bases and the J gene lost 2 bases, with 13 bases spanning the gap. The CDR3 contains 14 residues. CDR3 in amino acids: CASSPLPGAYEQYF. As DNA, the CDR3 is TGTGCCAGCAGCCCCCTACCGGGGGCCTACGAGCAGTACTTC.

The rearrangement uses TRBV24-1 and TRBJ2-1, with TRBD1 identical over 8 bases. Germline V gives CDR1 KGHDR, CDR2 SFDVKD. V trimming: 4 bases; J trimming: 10 bases; junction bases outside the gene matches: 8. This CDR3 has 14 residues. The CDR3 sequence is CATSDRGQGGEQFF. The CDR3 DNA reads TGTGCCACCAGTGACCGTGGACAGGGCGGGGAGCAGTTCTTC.

The chain carries TRBV7-3 and TRBJ2-1; the D gene is possibly TRBD2 (5 bases). Trimming took off 3 bases at V and 0 bases at J, with 9 bases between the two ends. This CDR3 contains 15 residues. Germline loops: CDR1 SGHTA, CDR2 FQGTGA. The CDR3 loop is CASSFQGSSYNEQFF. DNA for the CDR3: TGTGCCAGCAGCTTCCAAGGGAGCTCCTACAATGAGCAGTTCTTC.

This clone is labeled as medium-sized (0.01 to 0.1%). The chain recombines TRBV2 with TRBJ2-5; D remains ambiguous. The CDR3 totals 13 residues. V dropped 4 bases and J dropped 4 bases, with 10 bases sitting between them. Germline V gene data show CDR1 as SNHLY and CDR2 as FYNNEI. The CDR3 nucleotides read TGTGCCAGCAGTGGACTGATGGTAGAGACCCAGTACTTC. It is translated as CASSGLMVETQYF.

The chain recombines TRBV3-1 (or the pseudogene TRBV3-2) with TRBJ1-1; D is uncertain. The CDR3 is 12 residues long. V gave up 1 base and J gave up 10 bases, with 10 bases separating them. In germline, CDR1 is LGHDT, CDR2 YNNKEL (reference sequence). As DNA, the CDR3 is TGTGCCAGCAGCCAAGGAGATAGCAGAGCTTTCTTT. This translates into CASSQGDSRAFF.

V gene TRBV2 combines with J gene TRBJ2-2; tentatively, D is TRBD2 (6 bases). There are 15 residues in the CDR3. CDR1 SNHLY and CDR2 FYNNEI come from the germline V gene. Trimming pared 4 bases from V and 1 base from J, leaving 10 bases between. Written as DNA, the CDR3 is TGTGCCAGCAGTGCGGAGGGTAGGAACACCGGGGAGCTGTTTTTT. Translating gives CASSAEGRNTGELFF. The full variable domain, with the rest looked up from reference TRBV2 and TRBJ2-2, is EPEVTQTPSHQVTQMGQEVILRCVPISNHLYFYWYRQILGQKVEFLVSFYNNEISEKSEIFDDQFSVERPDGSNFTLKIRSTKLEDSAMYFCASSAEGRNTGELFFGEGSRLTVL.

The chain has TRBV11-2 and TRBJ2-7; D possibly corresponds to TRBD1 (6 bases). The CDR3 length is 14 residues. The germline V gene encodes CDR1 SGHAT and CDR2 FQNNGV. Trimming removed 8 bases at V and 4 bases at J, with 18 bases between. The CDR3 loop reads CASGTPRFGYEQYF. CDR3 coding DNA: TGTGCCAGCGGGACACCGCGCTTCGGGTACGAGCAGTACTTC.

This clone occurred once. The chain uses TRBV6-5 and TRBJ2-7; D is perhaps TRBD1 (5 bases). V was trimmed by 6 bases and J by 2 bases, leaving 11 bases between them. The CDR3 has 13 amino acids. CDR1 and CDR2 (germline): MNHEY, SVGAGI. The CDR3 reads CASRRDSTYEQYF. The CDR3 DNA sequence: TGTGCCAGCAGGCGCGACAGTACCTACGAGCAGTACTTC.

This clone was observed at least ten times. The rearrangement joins TRBV27 to TRBJ1-1; TRBD1 matches 9 bases. There are 14 residues in the CDR3. Losses at the gene ends were 6 bases for V and 3 bases for J; bases not matched to a gene: 5. CDR1 MNHEY and CDR2 SMNVEV come from the germline V gene (reference sequence). CDR3 sequence reads: CASRSTGGDTEAFF. The CDR3 DNA is TGTGCCAGCAGGTCGACAGGGGGAGACACTGAAGCTTTCTTT.

The rearrangement joins TRBV20-1 to TRBJ2-2; tentative D call: TRBD2 (6 bases). CDR3 length: 16 amino acids. CDR1 DFQATT and CDR2 SNEGSKA come from the germline V gene (reference sequence). V lost 3 bases to trimming and J lost 0 bases, with 14 bases between them. The CDR3 bases are TGCAGTGCTAGTGGGGACTTAGCGGCGAACACCGGGGAGCTGTTTTTT. Translating gives CSASGDLAANTGELFF.

V usage is TRBV5-1 and J usage is TRBJ2-2; D might be TRBD2 (5 bases). The V end lost 0 bases, the J end lost 7 bases, and 13 bases lay between the germline ends. CDR1 is SGHRS, CDR2 YFSETQ, per germline. The CDR3 is 15 amino acids. The CDR3 DNA reads TGCGCCAGCAGCTTGGATACGGGGTCTATCGGGGAGCTGTTTTTT. As protein: CASSLDTGSIGELFF.

The genes are TRBV5-4 and TRBJ1-2; no definite D call. Germline-derived CDR1 and CDR2 are SGHNT and YYREEE (reference sequence). The CDR3 is made up of 13 amino acids. Trimming removed 2 bases from V and 4 bases from J, with 9 bases in between. Written as DNA, the CDR3 is TGTGCCAGCAGCTTCTCGGGGTTCTATGGCTACACCTTC. Protein sequence: CASSFSGFYGYTF.

The rearrangement joins TRBV30 to TRBJ1-2; 8 bases align to TRBD1. In germline, CDR1 is GTSNPN, CDR2 SVGIG (reference sequence). Trimming at V came to 7 bases and at J to 6 bases, leaving 13 bases not matched to a gene. This CDR3 has 14 residues. The CDR3 nucleotides read TGTGCCTCCTTAATCAGGGGGCGGCCTGATGGCTACACCTTC. It specifies CASLIRGRPDGYTF. The whole variable domain, filled in from reference TRBV30 and TRBJ1-2, reads SQTIHQWPATLVQPVGSPLSLECTVEGTSNPNLYWYRQAAGRGLQLLFYSVGIGQISSEVPQNLSASRPQDRQFILSSKKLLLSDSGFYLCASLIRGRPDGYTFGSGTRLTVV.

This clone turned up a few times. The rearrangement joins TRBV7-9 to TRBJ2-7, with TRBD2 matching over 11 bases. The CDR3 length is 14 residues. CDR1 and CDR2 from the germline V gene are SEHNR and FQNEAQ (reference sequence). The J segment lost 5 bases and the V segment lost 4 bases, leaving 4 bases of the junction unmatched. This CDR3 reads CASSSLAGAHEQYF. CDR3 in DNA: TGTGCCAGCAGCTCACTAGCGGGGGCCCACGAGCAGTACTTC.

The genes are TRBV7-3 and TRBJ1-1, with a possible D match to TRBD1 (6 bases). The CDR3 consists of 16 residues. The V gene lost 3 bases and the J gene lost 0 bases, with 14 bases spanning the gap. The germline gives CDR1 SGHTA, CDR2 FQGTGA. The CDR3 DNA reads TGTGCCAGCAGCTTGGGGCCCGGACAGATGAACACTGAAGCTTTCTTT. This codes for CASSLGPGQMNTEAFF.

This chain links TRBV6-2 or TRBV6-3 with TRBJ1-2; no clear D gene. Trimming shortened V by 7 bases and J by 8 bases, and 20 bases separated the two germline ends. The CDR3 has 14 amino acids. The germline CDR1 and CDR2 sequences are MNHEY and SVGEGT. CDR3 residues: CASTPIQASGGYTF. DNA of the CDR3: TGTGCCAGCACCCCCATCCAGGCTTCGGGGGGCTACACCTTC.

This clone was seen more than once but under ten times. The V call is TRBV3-1 (or the pseudogene TRBV3-2), the J call TRBJ1-1; D is possibly TRBD1 (5 bases). Between the trimmed V and J ends, which lost 4 bases and 2 bases, there was a span of 8 bases. Germline V gene data show CDR1 as LGHDT and CDR2 as YNNKEL (reference sequence). This CDR3 has 13 residues. The CDR3 DNA is TGTGCCAGCAGCCTGACAGACAACACTGAAGCTTTCTTT. As protein: CASSLTDNTEAFF.

The DNA of the CDR3 is TGTGCTAGTGGTTTGGCCAAGGGGGCTTCCTACGAGCAGTACTTC. It encodes CASGLAKGASYEQYF. The chain uses TRBV12-5 and TRBJ2-7; 7 bases are shared with TRBD1. The germline CDR1 and CDR2 sequences are LGHNT and FRNRAP. The V and J ends lost 1 base and 1 base, in that order; junction bases with no gene match: 4. The length of the CDR3 is 15 residues.